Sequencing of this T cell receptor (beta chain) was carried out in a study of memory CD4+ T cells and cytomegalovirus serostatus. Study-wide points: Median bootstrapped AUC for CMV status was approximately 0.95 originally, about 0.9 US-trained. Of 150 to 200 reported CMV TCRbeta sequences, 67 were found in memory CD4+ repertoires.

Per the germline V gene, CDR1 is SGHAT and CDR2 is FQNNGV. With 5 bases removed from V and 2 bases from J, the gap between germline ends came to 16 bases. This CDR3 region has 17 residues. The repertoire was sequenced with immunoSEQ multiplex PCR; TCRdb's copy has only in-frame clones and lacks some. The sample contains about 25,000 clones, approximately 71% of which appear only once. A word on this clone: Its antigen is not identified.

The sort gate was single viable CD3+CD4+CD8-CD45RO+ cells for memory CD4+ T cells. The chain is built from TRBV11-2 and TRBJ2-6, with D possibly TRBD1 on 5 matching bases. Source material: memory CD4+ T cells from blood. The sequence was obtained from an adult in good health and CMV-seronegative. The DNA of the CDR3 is TGTGCCAGCAGCCCCACGACCAGGGTTACTGGGGCCAACGTCCTGACTTTC. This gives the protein CASSPTTRVTGANVLTF.